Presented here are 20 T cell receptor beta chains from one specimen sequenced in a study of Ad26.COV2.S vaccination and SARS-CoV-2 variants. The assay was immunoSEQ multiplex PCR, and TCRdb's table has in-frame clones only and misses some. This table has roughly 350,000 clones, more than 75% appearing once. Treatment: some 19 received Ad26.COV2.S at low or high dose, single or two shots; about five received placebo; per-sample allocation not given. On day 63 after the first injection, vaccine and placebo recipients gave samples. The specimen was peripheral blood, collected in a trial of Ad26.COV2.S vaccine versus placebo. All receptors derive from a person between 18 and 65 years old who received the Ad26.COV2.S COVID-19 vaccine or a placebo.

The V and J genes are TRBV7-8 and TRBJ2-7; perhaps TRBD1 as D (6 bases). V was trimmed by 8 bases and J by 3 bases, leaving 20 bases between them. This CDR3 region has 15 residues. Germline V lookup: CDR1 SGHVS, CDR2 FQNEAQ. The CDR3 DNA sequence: TGTGCCAGCCAGGACCTGGACAGCAACTTCTACGAGCAGTACTTC. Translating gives CASQDLDSNFYEQYF.

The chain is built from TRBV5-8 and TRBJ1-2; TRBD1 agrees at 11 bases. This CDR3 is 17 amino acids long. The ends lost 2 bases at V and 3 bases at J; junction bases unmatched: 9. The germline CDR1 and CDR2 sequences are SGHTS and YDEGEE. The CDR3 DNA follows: TGTGCCAGCAGCTTAAGGACAGGGGGCCCCTTAGACTATGGCTACACCTTC. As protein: CASSLRTGGPLDYGYTF. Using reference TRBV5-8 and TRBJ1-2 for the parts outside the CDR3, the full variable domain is EAGVTQSPTHLIKTRGQQATLRCSPISGHTSVYWYQQALGLGLQFLLWYDEGEERNRGNFPPRFSGRQFPNYSSELNVNALELEDSALYLCASSLRTGGPLDYGYTFGSGTRLTVV.

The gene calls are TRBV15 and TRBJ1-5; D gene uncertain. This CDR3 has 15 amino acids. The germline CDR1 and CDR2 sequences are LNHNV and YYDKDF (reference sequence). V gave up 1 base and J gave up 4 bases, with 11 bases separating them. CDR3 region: CATSRGRTLNQPQHF. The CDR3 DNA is TGTGCCACCAGCAGAGGGAGGACCCTTAATCAGCCCCAGCATTTT.

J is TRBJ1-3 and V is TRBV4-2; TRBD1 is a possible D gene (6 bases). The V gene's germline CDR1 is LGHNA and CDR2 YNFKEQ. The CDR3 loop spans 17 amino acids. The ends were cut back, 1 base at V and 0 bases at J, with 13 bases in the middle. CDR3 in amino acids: CASSQGPRDTSGNTIYF. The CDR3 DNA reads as TGTGCCAGCAGCCAAGGACCCCGGGACACCTCTGGAAACACCATATATTTT.

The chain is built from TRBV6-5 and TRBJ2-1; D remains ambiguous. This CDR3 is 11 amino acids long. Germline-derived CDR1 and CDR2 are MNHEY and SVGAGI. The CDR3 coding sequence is TGTGCAGGGTCAGACCACAATGAGCAGTTCTTC. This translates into CAGSDHNEQFF.

The CDR3 reads CASSPDGGPAYGYTF. CDR3 nucleotide sequence: TGTGCCAGCAGCCCAGATGGGGGTCCCGCCTATGGCTACACCTTC. V gene TRBV7-3 combines with J gene TRBJ1-2; weak D call: TRBD1 (5 bases). Germline-derived CDR1 and CDR2 are SGHTA and FQGTGA. Between the trimmed V and J ends, which lost 5 bases and 4 bases, there was a span of 17 bases. The CDR3 spans 15 residues.

The chain's CDR3 is CASSLRLATEAFF. CDR3 sequence (DNA): TGTGCCAGCAGTTTAAGGCTGGCCACTGAAGCTTTCTTT. The chain uses TRBV12-3 or TRBV12-4 and TRBJ1-1, with D unresolved. This CDR3 has 13 residues. Trimming removed 2 bases at V and 4 bases at J, with 8 bases between.

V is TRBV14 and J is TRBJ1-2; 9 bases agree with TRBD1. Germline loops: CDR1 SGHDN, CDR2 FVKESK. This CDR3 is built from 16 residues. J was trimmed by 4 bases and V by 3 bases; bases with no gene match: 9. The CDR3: CASSQGTGNMAYGYTF. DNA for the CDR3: TGTGCCAGCAGCCAGGGGACAGGGAATATGGCCTATGGCTACACCTTC.

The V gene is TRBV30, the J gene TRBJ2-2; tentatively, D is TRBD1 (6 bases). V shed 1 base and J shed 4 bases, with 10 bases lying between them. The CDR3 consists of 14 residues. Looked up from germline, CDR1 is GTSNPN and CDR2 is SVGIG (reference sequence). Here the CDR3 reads CAWSENRVTGELFF. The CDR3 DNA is TGTGCCTGGAGTGAAAACAGGGTCACCGGGGAGCTGTTTTTT. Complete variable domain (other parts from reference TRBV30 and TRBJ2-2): SQTIHQWPATLVQPVGSPLSLECTVEGTSNPNLYWYRQAAGRGLQLLFYSVGIGQISSEVPQNLSASRPQDRQFILSSKKLLLSDSGFYLCAWSENRVTGELFFGEGSRLTVL.

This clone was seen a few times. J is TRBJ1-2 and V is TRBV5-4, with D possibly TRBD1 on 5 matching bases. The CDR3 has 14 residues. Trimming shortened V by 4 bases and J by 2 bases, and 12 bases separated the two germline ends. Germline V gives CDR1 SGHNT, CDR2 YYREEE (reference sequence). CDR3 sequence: CASSADRTNYGYTF. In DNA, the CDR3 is TGTGCCAGCAGCGCTGACAGAACCAACTATGGCTACACCTTC.

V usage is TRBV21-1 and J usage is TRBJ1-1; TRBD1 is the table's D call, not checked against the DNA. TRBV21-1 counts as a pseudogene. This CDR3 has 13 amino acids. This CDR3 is CASSSRQPTEAFF. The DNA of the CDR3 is TGTGCCAGCAGCTCGCGACAGCCCACTGAAGCTTTCTTT.

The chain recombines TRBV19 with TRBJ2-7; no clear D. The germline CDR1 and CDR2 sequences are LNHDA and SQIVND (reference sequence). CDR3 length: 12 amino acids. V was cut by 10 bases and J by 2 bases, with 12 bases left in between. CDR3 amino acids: CATETDTYEQYF. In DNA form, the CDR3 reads TGTGCCACCGAGACTGATACCTACGAGCAGTACTTC. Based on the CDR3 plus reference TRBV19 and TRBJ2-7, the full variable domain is DGGITQSPKYLFRKEGQNVTLSCEQNLNHDAMYWYRQDPGQGLRLIYYSQIVNDFQKGDIAEGYSVSREKKESFPLTVTSAQKNPTAFYLCATETDTYEQYFGPGTRLTVT.

CDR3 loop: CAWTFKGNFYEQYF. The CDR3 nucleotides are TGTGCCTGGACCTTTAAGGGGAACTTCTACGAGCAGTACTTC. This chain joins TRBV30 and TRBJ2-7, with D possibly TRBD1 on 5 matching bases. The germline V gene has CDR1 GTSNPN and CDR2 SVGIG (reference sequence). V was shortened by 4 bases and J by 3 bases, with 16 bases between the two germline ends. This CDR3 has 14 amino acids.

CDR3 region: CASRPDRVNGYTF. DNA of the CDR3: TGTGCCAGCAGACCCGACAGGGTGAATGGCTACACCTTC. The genes are TRBV12-3 or TRBV12-4 and TRBJ1-2; TRBD1 agrees at 7 bases. The CDR3 is 13 residues long. Trimming cost V 6 bases and J 6 bases; bases outside gene matches: 7.

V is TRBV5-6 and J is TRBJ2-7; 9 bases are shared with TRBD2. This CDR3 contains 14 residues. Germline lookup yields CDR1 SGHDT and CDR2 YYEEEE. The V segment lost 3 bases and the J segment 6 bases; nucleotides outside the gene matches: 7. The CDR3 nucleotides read TGTGCCAGCAGCTCCGGGACTAGCATAGGCGAGCAGTACTTC. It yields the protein CASSSGTSIGEQYF.

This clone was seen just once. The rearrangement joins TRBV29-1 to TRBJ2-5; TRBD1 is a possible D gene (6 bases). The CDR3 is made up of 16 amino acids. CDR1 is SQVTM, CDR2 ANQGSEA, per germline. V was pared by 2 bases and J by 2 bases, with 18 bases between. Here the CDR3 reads CSVEFGSDSLQETQYF. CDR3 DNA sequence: TGCAGCGTTGAATTCGGTTCGGACAGCCTACAAGAGACCCAGTACTTC.

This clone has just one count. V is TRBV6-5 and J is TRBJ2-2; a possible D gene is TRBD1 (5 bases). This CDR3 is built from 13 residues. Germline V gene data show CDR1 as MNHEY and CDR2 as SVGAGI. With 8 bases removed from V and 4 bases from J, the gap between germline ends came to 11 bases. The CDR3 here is CASGSRVTGELFF. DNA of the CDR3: TGTGCCAGCGGGTCCAGGGTCACCGGGGAGCTGTTTTTT.

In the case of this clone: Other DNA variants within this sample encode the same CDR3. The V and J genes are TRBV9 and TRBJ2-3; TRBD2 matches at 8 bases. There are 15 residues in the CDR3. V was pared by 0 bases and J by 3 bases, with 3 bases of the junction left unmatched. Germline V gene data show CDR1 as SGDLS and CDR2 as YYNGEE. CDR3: CASSVAGGPTDTQYF. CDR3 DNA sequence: TGTGCCAGCAGCGTAGCGGGGGGGCCTACAGATACGCAGTATTTT.

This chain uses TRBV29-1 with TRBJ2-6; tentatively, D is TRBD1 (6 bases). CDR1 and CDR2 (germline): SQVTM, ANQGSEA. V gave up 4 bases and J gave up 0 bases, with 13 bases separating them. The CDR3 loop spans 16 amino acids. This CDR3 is CSVGWGPISGANVLTF. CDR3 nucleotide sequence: TGCAGCGTTGGATGGGGGCCGATCTCTGGGGCCAACGTCCTGACTTTC.

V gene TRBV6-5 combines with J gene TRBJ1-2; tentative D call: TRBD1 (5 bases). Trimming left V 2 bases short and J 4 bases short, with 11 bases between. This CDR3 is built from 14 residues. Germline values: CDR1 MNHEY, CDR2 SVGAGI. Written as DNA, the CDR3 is TGTGCCAGCAGTTACGCCAGGGAGTTCTATGGCTACACCTTC. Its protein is CASSYAREFYGYTF.